The rows below give T cell receptor beta chains drawn from one sample of a study of radiation and T cells in renal cell carcinoma. Assay used: immunoSEQ multiplex PCR; TCRdb lists only in-frame clones, some missing. The sample lists around 64,000 clones; 60% to 85% were seen once. The source material was blood, sampled from a patient whose treatment included radiotherapy and nephrectomy. These receptors all stem from a man aged 55 to 70 with renal cell carcinoma. The CDR3 runs from the conserved cysteine through the conserved F or W. Fields, in order: D gene, clone size, V gene, J gene, CDR3 DNA, CDR3 protein. D genes are given only for firm matches. The size field is filled for only some rows; it gives once, few, many or a size class.

D: -; size: once; V: TRBV5-1; J: TRBJ1-4; DNA: TGCGCCAGCAGCTTGACAGGACAGACTAATGAAAAACTGTTTTTT; CDR3: CASSLTGQTNEKLFF
D: -; size: -; V: TRBV19; J: TRBJ2-1; DNA: TGTGCCAGTAGTATAAGGGTGCTAGGGCATGAGCAGTTCTTC; CDR3: CASSIRVLGHEQFF
D: TRBD1; size: -; V: TRBV18; J: TRBJ1-5; DNA: TGTGCCAGCTCACCGGGGACAGGGAGCGATCAGCCCCAGCATTTT; CDR3: CASSPGTGSDQPQHF
D: -; size: -; V: TRBV5-1; J: TRBJ2-4; DNA: TGCGCCAGCAGCCCAAACCCTGGTCAGGTGAAGGACATTCAGTACTTC; CDR3: CASSPNPGQVKDIQYF
D: -; size: -; V: TRBV4-3; J: TRBJ2-3; DNA: TGCGCCAGCAGCCAAGATTCCCTAGGGGGAACCTACACAGATACGCAGTATTTT; CDR3: CASSQDSLGGTYTDTQYF
D: -; size: -; V: TRBV30; J: TRBJ1-1; DNA: TGTGCCTGGAGTCAAACTCAAACAGGCAACACTGAAGCTTTCTTT; CDR3: CAWSQTQTGNTEAFF
D: TRBD2; size: -; V: TRBV7-8; J: TRBJ2-1; DNA: TGTGCCAGCAGAGGAAGTAGCGGGGGGGCAAATGAGCAGTTCTTC; CDR3: CASRGSSGGANEQFF
D: TRBD1; size: -; V: TRBV11-3; J: TRBJ1-2; DNA: TGTGCCAGCAGCCCCCGTGGGGGACAGGGGTTTGTTGGCTACACCTTC; CDR3: CASSPRGGQGFVGYTF
D: TRBD1; size: -; V: TRBV27; J: TRBJ2-5; DNA: TGTGCCAGCAGTGAGGGACAGGGGGCCCTCGAGACCCAGTACTTC; CDR3: CASSEGQGALETQYF
D: TRBD1; size: -; V: TRBV7-2; J: TRBJ2-2; DNA: TGTGCCACCGAACAGGGGGCGCCGCGCACCGGGGAGCTGTTTTTT; CDR3: CATEQGAPRTGELFF
D: -; size: -; V: TRBV11-3; J: TRBJ2-3; DNA: TGTGCCAGCAGCGGACGTAAGGGGTTCACAGATACGCAGTATTTT; CDR3: CASSGRKGFTDTQYF
D: TRBD2; size: few; V: TRBV9; J: TRBJ2-5; DNA: TGTGCCAGCAGCTCCCAGACTAGCGGGAGAGAGACCCAGTACTTC; CDR3: CASSSQTSGRETQYF
D: TRBD2; size: -; V: TRBV7-2; J: TRBJ2-1; DNA: TGTGCCAGCAGCTTAAGGGGAGGACTAGCGGACCCTAACTACAATGAGCAGTTCTTC; CDR3: CASSLRGGLADPNYNEQFF
D: -; size: -; V: TRBV28; J: TRBJ1-2; DNA: TGTGCCAGCAGTTTAACCCTCTACAGATCTAACTATGGCTACACCTTC; CDR3: CASSLTLYRSNYGYTF
D: -; size: -; V: TRBV5-6; J: TRBJ2-7; DNA: TGTGCCAGCAGCACGGTCTCCTCCTACGAGCAGTACTTC; CDR3: CASSTVSSYEQYF
D: TRBD1; size: -; V: TRBV7-2; J: TRBJ2-5; DNA: TGTGCCAGCAGCCCGTCGTGGACAGGGGAGACCCAGTACTTC; CDR3: CASSPSWTGETQYF